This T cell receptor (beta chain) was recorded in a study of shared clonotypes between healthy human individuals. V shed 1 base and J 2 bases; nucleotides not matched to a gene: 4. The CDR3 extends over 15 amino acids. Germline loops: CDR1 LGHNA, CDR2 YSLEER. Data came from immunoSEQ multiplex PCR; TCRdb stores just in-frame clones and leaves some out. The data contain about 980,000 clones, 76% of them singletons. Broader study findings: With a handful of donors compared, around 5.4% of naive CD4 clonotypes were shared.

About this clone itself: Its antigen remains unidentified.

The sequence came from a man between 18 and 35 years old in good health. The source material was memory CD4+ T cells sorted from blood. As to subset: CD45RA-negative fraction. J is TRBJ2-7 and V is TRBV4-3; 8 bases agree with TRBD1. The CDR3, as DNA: TGCGCCAGCAGCCAAGCTGAGACAGGGGCCTACGAGCAGTACTTC. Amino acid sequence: CASSQAETGAYEQYF.